A selection of T cell receptor beta chains follows, all from one sample in a study of PD-1 blockade in classical Hodgkin lymphoma. The assay was immunoSEQ multiplex PCR, and TCRdb's table has in-frame clones only and misses some. The data contain more than 85,000 clones, around nine tenths of them seen just once; the ten biggest clones take up around 17%. This specimen consisted of peripheral blood mononuclear cells (PBMCs), obtained before the fourth cycle of nivolumab. These receptors were collected from a human donor with classical Hodgkin lymphoma. Each CDR3 is given with its conserved first and last residue. A D gene is named only where the DNA matches it firmly. The size field is filled for only some rows; it gives once, few, many or a size class.

D	size	V	J	DNA	CDR3
NA	NA	TRBV5-4	TRBJ1-5	TGTGCCAGCAGCTTCGGAGGGGCGATTGAGCAGCCCCAGCATTTT	CASSFGGAIEQPQHF
TRBD1	once	TRBV19	TRBJ2-1	TGTGCCAGTAGTTCCCGGACAGGCTCCAATGAGCAGTTCTTC	CASSSRTGSNEQFF
NA	NA	TRBV6-6	TRBJ1-4	TGTGCCAGCCGGGGGTCGCAGGTCTTTAATGAAAAACTGTTTTTT	CASRGSQVFNEKLFF
NA	NA	TRBV4-1	TRBJ1-4	TGCGCCAGCAGCCCCGGGGGGTTTGTGAAGGAAAAACTGTTTTTT	CASSPGGFVKEKLFF
TRBD1	NA	TRBV2	TRBJ1-2	TGTGCCAGCAGTGACTCCGACAGGGATAATGGCTACACCTTC	CASSDSDRDNGYTF
NA	NA	TRBV4-2	TRBJ2-7	TGTGCCAGCAGCCAAGTTGGATACGAGCAGTACTTC	CASSQVGYEQYF
NA	NA	TRBV18	TRBJ2-7	TGTGCCAGCTCACCGAGGGGGGAAGGAGAGCAGTACTTC	CASSPRGEGEQYF
NA	NA	TRBV2	TRBJ1-2	TGTGCCAGCAGTGATGGGAACTCCTATGGCTACACCTTC	CASSDGNSYGYTF
NA	NA	TRBV27	TRBJ1-1	TGTGCCAGCAGTAGGTTTCCGGTAATCTTGAACACTGAAGCTTTCTTT	CASSRFPVILNTEAFF
NA	NA	TRBV11-2	TRBJ2-1	TGTGCCAGCAGCTTAGCCTGGGGCTTAACTAATGAGCAGTTCTTC	CASSLAWGLTNEQFF
NA	NA	TRBV4-1	TRBJ1-1	TGCGCCAGCAGCCAAGTGGATATGGGATTCTTGAACACTGAAGCTTTCTTT	CASSQVDMGFLNTEAFF
NA	NA	TRBV20-1	TRBJ1-2	TGCAGTGCTAGAGTCGGCTACACCTTC	CSARVGYTF
TRBD1	NA	TRBV2	TRBJ2-1	TGTGCCAGCTTGGGACAGTCCTACAATGAGCAGTTCTTC	CASLGQSYNEQFF